These 5 T cell receptor beta chains share one sample of origin, sequenced in a study of blood T cell repertoires in COVID-19. Clones were read by immunoSEQ multiplex PCR, and TCRdb kept only the in-frame ones, dropping some. The sample yields around 370,000 clones, about nine tenths seen once. The material sequenced was peripheral blood. The receptors originated from a woman aged 70-85 years with COVID-19, enrolled during active disease.

The rearrangement joins TRBV7-9 to TRBJ1-6; tentative D call: TRBD1 (5 bases). CDR1 and CDR2 (germline): SEHNR, FQNEAQ (reference sequence). V was cut by 5 bases and J by 8 bases, with 13 bases left in between. The CDR3 spans 14 residues. This CDR3 reads CASSQIWGDSPLHF. The CDR3 nucleotides read TGTGCCAGCAGCCAGATTTGGGGGGATTCACCCCTCCACTTT.

The J gene is TRBJ1-2, the V gene TRBV7-3; D is ambiguous. The V gene lost 2 bases and the J gene lost 8 bases, with 9 bases spanning the gap. Germline values: CDR1 SGHTA, CDR2 FQGTGA. The CDR3 spans 12 residues. The CDR3: CASSLAGKGYTF. For the CDR3, the DNA is TGTGCCAGCAGCTTAGCGGGGAAGGGCTACACCTTC.

The chain employs TRBV7-9 and TRBJ1-3, with 9 bases matching TRBD1. CDR1 is SEHNR and CDR2 is FQNEAQ in the germline V gene (reference sequence). CDR3 size: 16 residues. Unmatched junction bases numbered 9, after V lost 5 bases and J lost 4 bases. This CDR3 reads CASSRTTGGSGNTIYF. In DNA form, the CDR3 reads TGTGCCAGCAGCCGAACCACAGGGGGCTCAGGAAACACCATATATTTT.

A few counts support this clone. The chain links TRBV19 to TRBJ1-4; D perhaps matches TRBD1 (6 bases). The V end lost 5 bases, the J end lost 8 bases, and 9 bases lay between the germline ends. This CDR3 has 12 residues. Germline CDR1 LNHDA, CDR2 SQIVND (reference sequence). Written as DNA, the CDR3 is TGTGCCAGTAGTCATGGACAGGAAAAACTGTTTTTT. Protein sequence: CASSHGQEKLFF. The full variable domain, rest sourced from reference TRBV19 and TRBJ1-4, is DGGITQSPKYLFRKEGQNVTLSCEQNLNHDAMYWYRQDPGQGLRLIYYSQIVNDFQKGDIAEGYSVSREKKESFPLTVTSAQKNPTAFYLCASSHGQEKLFFGSGTQLSVL.

The chain joins TRBV28 to TRBJ1-2; 7 bases agree with TRBD1. With V trimmed by 2 bases and J by 8 bases, 5 bases remained unmatched. The CDR3 is 13 residues long. Germline V CDR1 and CDR2: MDHEN, SYDVKM. This chain's CDR3 is CASSLRQGGGYTF. CDR3 in DNA: TGTGCCAGCAGTTTAAGACAGGGCGGGGGCTACACCTTC.